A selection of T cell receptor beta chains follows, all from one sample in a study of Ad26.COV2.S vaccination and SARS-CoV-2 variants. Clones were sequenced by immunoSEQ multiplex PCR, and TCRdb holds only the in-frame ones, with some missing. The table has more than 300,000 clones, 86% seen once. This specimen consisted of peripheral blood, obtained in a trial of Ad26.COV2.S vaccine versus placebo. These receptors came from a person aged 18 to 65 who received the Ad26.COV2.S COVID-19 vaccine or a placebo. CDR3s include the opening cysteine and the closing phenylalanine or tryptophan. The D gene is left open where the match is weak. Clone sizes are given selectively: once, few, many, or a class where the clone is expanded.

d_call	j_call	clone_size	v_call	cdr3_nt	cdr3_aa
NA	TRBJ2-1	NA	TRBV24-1	TGTGCCACCAGTGAGTCCCGGGAGTACAACAATGAGCAGTTCTTC	CATSESREYNNEQFF
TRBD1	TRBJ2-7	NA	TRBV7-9	TGTGCCAGCAGCTTTAGGGGACAGACCTACGAGCAGTACTTC	CASSFRGQTYEQYF
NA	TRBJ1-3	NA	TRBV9	TGTGCCAGCAGCGTAGACGGGCACTCTGGAAACACCATATATTTT	CASSVDGHSGNTIYF
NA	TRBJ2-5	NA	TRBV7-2	TGTGCCAGCAGGCGTACAGGGTCTCCTCAAGAGACCCAGTACTTC	CASRRTGSPQETQYF
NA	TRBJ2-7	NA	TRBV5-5	TGTGCCAGCAGCTCGGACACCACCTACGAGCAGTACTTC	CASSSDTTYEQYF
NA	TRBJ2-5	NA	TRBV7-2	TGTGCCAGCAGCTTATCAGGGGGGAAAGAGACCCAGTACTTC	CASSLSGGKETQYF
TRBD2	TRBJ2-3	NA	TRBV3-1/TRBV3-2	TGTGCCAGCAGCCCGTTTAGCGGGGGAGGCACAGATACGCAGTATTTT	CASSPFSGGGTDTQYF
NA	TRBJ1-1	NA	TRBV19	TGTGCCAGTAGTATCGCCTCTTGGAGCACTGAAGCTTTCTTT	CASSIASWSTEAFF
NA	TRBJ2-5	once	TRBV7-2	TGTGCCAGCAGCTTCTACCGACAAGAGACCCAGTACTTC	CASSFYRQETQYF
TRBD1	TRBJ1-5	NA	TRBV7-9	TGTGCCAGCAGCTTAGGGAGACAGGGAGATCAGCCCCAGCATTTT	CASSLGRQGDQPQHF
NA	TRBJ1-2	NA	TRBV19	TGTGCCAGTGCCGATAAACAGGGTTTTGGCTACACCTTC	CASADKQGFGYTF
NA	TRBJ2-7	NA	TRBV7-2	TGTGCCAGCAGCTCCATGAGGGGGGAGTCGTCGGCCTACGAGCAGTACTTC	CASSSMRGESSAYEQYF
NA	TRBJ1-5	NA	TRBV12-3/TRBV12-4	TGTGCCAGCAGCCCAGATCGCAATCAGCCCCAGCATTTT	CASSPDRNQPQHF
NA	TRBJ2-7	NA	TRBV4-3	TGCGCCAGCAGCCAGGTGACAGGTTCCTACGAGCAGTACTTC	CASSQVTGSYEQYF
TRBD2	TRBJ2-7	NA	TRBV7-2	TGTGCCAGCAGCTTATTGTGGGGGGGCTACGAGCAGTACTTC	CASSLLWGGYEQYF
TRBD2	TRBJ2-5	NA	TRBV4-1	TGCGCCAGCAGCCAAGCGGGGGGAAAACAAGAGACCCAGTACTTC	CASSQAGGKQETQYF
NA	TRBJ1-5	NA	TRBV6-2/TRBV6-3	TGTGCCAGCAGTCCAGACGCGGGGAGGTTGGGTTATCAGCCCCAGCATTTT	CASSPDAGRLGYQPQHF
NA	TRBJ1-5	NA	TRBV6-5	TGTGCCAGCAGAGAGACTAGCAATCAGCCCCAGCATTTT	CASRETSNQPQHF
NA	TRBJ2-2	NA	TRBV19	TGTGCCAGTAGTATTATGGACTCCAGCACCGGGGAGCTGTTTTTT	CASSIMDSSTGELFF
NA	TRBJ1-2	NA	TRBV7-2	TGTGCCAGCAGCCCGCAGGGTAATGGCTACACCTTC	CASSPQGNGYTF
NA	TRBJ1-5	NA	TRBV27	TGTGCCAGCAGTTTAAGGGGGGTCGGACAGCCCCAGCATTTT	CASSLRGVGQPQHF
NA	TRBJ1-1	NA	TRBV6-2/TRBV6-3	TGTGCCAGCAGTTACTCGAAAGGAGTCCGCGCTGAAGCTTTCTTT	CASSYSKGVRAEAFF
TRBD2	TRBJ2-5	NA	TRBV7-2	TGTGCCAGCAGCACTACTAGCGGGGGCGCAAAGACCCAGTACTTC	CASSTTSGGAKTQYF
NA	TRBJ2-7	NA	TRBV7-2	TGTGCCAGCAGCCTCCGTAGCAGTTCCCTCGGGCAGTACTTC	CASSLRSSSLGQYF
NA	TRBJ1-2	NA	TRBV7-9	TGTGCCAGCAGCCTAGTGGGGACATTTAACTATGGCTACACCTTC	CASSLVGTFNYGYTF
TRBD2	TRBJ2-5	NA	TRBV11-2	TGTGCCAGCAGCTTTGGAGCGGGGGGTCCCCAAGAGACCCAGTACTTC	CASSFGAGGPQETQYF
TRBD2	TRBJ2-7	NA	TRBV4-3	TGCGCCAGCAGCCGATGGACTAGCGGGTACGAGCAGTACTTC	CASSRWTSGYEQYF
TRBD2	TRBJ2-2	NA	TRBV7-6	TGTGCCAGCAGCTTCTTGACTAGCGGGGGGGCGAACACCGGGGAGCTGTTTTTT	CASSFLTSGGANTGELFF